Each of the 15 T cell receptor beta chains below was sequenced from the same sample in a study of blood T cell repertoires in COVID-19. Repertoires were generated with immunoSEQ multiplex PCR, while TCRdb's copy carries only in-frame clones and drops some. The profile shows some 250,000 clones, 88% of them singletons. The sample comprised peripheral blood. These TCRs come from a woman between 40 and 55 years old who had recovered from COVID-19.

The V and J genes are TRBV30 and TRBJ1-4; D is uncertain. CDR1 GTSNPN and CDR2 SVGIG come from the germline V gene (reference sequence). The CDR3 runs to 12 residues. Trimming took 0 bases from V and 5 from J, leaving 4 bases between them. CDR3 region: CAWSVSNEKLFF. In DNA form, the CDR3 reads TGTGCCTGGAGTGTGTCGAATGAAAAACTGTTTTTT.

This chain links TRBV19 with TRBJ1-3; the D is unclear. Looked up from germline, CDR1 is LNHDA and CDR2 is SQIVND (reference sequence). Trimming cost V 4 bases and J 11 bases, with 12 bases left between them. This CDR3 is 12 amino acids long. Here the CDR3 reads CASSTRVEAIYF. The CDR3 region has the DNA TGTGCCAGTAGTACCCGAGTAGAGGCCATATATTTT.

The chain couples TRBV7-9 to TRBJ2-1, with D possibly TRBD1 on 7 matching bases. This CDR3 is built from 15 residues. Germline CDR1 reads SEHNR; CDR2 reads FQNEAQ (reference sequence). V was pared by 1 base and J by 7 bases, with 14 bases between. The CDR3 loop reads CASSLVGGQWNEQFF. Written as DNA, the CDR3 is TGTGCCAGCAGCTTAGTGGGGGGACAGTGGAATGAGCAGTTCTTC.

This sequence joins TRBV18 and TRBJ2-7, with a possible D match to TRBD1 (6 bases). Germline loops: CDR1 KGHSH, CDR2 LQKENI. The CDR3 contains 15 residues. V lost 5 bases, J lost 0 bases, and 14 bases lay in between. The CDR3 nucleotides are TGTGCCAGCTCAACCGGGACATCGAGCTCCTACGAGCAGTACTTC. Amino acids: CASSTGTSSSYEQYF.

V usage is TRBV23-1 and J usage is TRBJ2-7, with D possibly TRBD2 on 5 matching bases. TRBV23-1 is an ORF for which the function is uncertain. The CDR3 contains 13 residues. Trimming cost V 2 bases and J 0 bases, with 5 bases left between them. CDR3 in amino acids: CASSQGSSYEQYF. The CDR3 nucleotides read TGCGCCAGCAGTCAAGGGAGCTCCTACGAGCAGTACTTC.

The chain uses TRBV28 and TRBJ1-3; tentatively, D is TRBD1 (6 bases). V dropped 7 bases and J dropped 2 bases, with 15 bases sitting between them. Germline V CDR1 and CDR2: MDHEN, SYDVKM. The CDR3 has 15 residues. CDR3 nucleotide sequence: TGTGCCAGCACCCCGGACAGCTTCGCTGGAAACACCATATATTTT. Protein product: CASTPDSFAGNTIYF. Full variable domain (remainder filled in from reference TRBV28 and TRBJ1-3): DVKVTQSSRYLVKRTGEKVFLECVQDMDHENMFWYRQDPGLGLRLIYFSYDVKMKEKGDIPEGYSVSREKKERFSLILESASTNQTSMYLCASTPDSFAGNTIYFGEGSWLTVV.

The J gene is TRBJ2-3, the V gene TRBV7-3; D is ambiguous. CDR1 SGHTA and CDR2 FQGTGA come from the germline V gene. Trimming stripped 5 bases from V and 1 base from J, with 7 bases between. The CDR3 totals 13 residues. CDR3 in amino acids: CASSPQGTDTQYF. The CDR3 region has the DNA TGTGCCAGCAGCCCCCAGGGCACAGATACGCAGTATTTT.

This clone was counted a single time. The rearrangement uses TRBV27 and TRBJ1-2; D is ambiguous. Trimming took 10 bases from V and 6 from J, leaving 15 bases between them. Germline lookup yields CDR1 MNHEY and CDR2 SMNVEV (reference sequence). The CDR3 sequence is 12 residues long. CDR3 DNA: TGTGCCACCCGGTCCCAGGCGAATGGCTACACCTTC. Its protein product is CATRSQANGYTF.

The chain combines TRBV29-1 with TRBJ2-1, with 11 bases matching TRBD2. Germline values: CDR1 SQVTM, CDR2 ANQGSEA. V dropped 5 bases and J dropped 7; count of bases not matched to a gene: 7. This CDR3 is built from 14 residues. DNA for the CDR3: TGCAGCGTTAGTACTAGCGGGAGAGGGAATGAGCAGTTCTTC. Its translation is CSVSTSGRGNEQFF.

This clone was observed a few times. The chain links TRBV6-2 or TRBV6-3 to TRBJ2-3; D uncertain. V lost 2 bases and J 4 bases, leaving 4 bases between the germline ends. The CDR3 is made up of 12 amino acids. Germline values: CDR1 MNHEY, CDR2 SVGEGT. Here the CDR3 DNA reads TGTGCCAGCAGTTACCGCGCAGATACGCAGTATTTT. Encoded protein: CASSYRADTQYF.

V is TRBV7-9 and J is TRBJ2-1, with 9 nucleotides matching TRBD2. With 5 bases clipped from V and 8 bases from J, the junction kept 13 bases outside the gene matches. CDR1 SEHNR and CDR2 FQNEAQ come from the germline V gene (reference sequence). This CDR3 has 16 residues. The CDR3 loop reads CASSPPGSGRSDEQFF. DNA for the CDR3: TGTGCCAGCAGCCCGCCGGGTAGCGGGAGATCCGATGAGCAGTTCTTC.

The genes are TRBV3-1 (or the pseudogene TRBV3-2) and TRBJ2-7, with a weak D call TRBD1 (6 bases). Per the germline V gene, CDR1 is LGHDT and CDR2 is YNNKEL (reference sequence). V gave up 4 bases and J gave up 3 bases, with 10 bases separating them. The CDR3 has 13 amino acids. Here the CDR3 reads CASSPGQNYEQYF. In nucleotides, the CDR3 is TGTGCCAGCAGCCCGGGACAAAACTACGAGCAGTACTTC.

The gene calls are TRBV7-9 and TRBJ1-2; 7 bases match TRBD1. CDR1 is SEHNR, CDR2 FQNEAQ, per germline (reference sequence). This CDR3 contains 12 residues. The V and J ends lost 2 bases and 7 bases, in that order; junction bases with no gene match: 1. CDR3 coding DNA: TGTGCCAGCAGCTTATCAGGGGGTGGCTACACCTTC. This translates into CASSLSGGGYTF.

The chain is built from TRBV18 and TRBJ1-2, with a tentative D call TRBD1 (6 bases). V was shortened by 0 bases and J by 1 base, with 9 bases between the two germline ends. This CDR3 has 15 residues. Looked up from germline, CDR1 is KGHSH and CDR2 is LQKENI. The CDR3 bases are TGTGCCAGCTCACCACCCGGACAGCGTAACTATGGCTACACCTTC. It encodes CASSPPGQRNYGYTF.

This chain links TRBV19 with TRBJ2-7; D is perhaps TRBD2 (6 bases). The V gene's germline CDR1 is LNHDA and CDR2 SQIVND (reference sequence). V was clipped by 1 base and J by 3 bases, with 16 bases between them. The length of the CDR3 is 16 residues. CDR3 loop: CASSIGGEEGGYEQYV. The DNA of the CDR3 is TGTGCCAGTAGTATAGGGGGGGAGGAAGGCGGCTACGAGCAGTACGTC.